This T cell receptor beta chain was retrieved from a study of cytomegalovirus exposure and HLA in healthy donors. Whole-study results and caveats: Later on, a genetic analysis was performed. It linked a missense variant in DCLRE1C with V- and J-gene trimming of TCR beta.

As regards this clone: Its antigen is not known.

Primers for the PCR totalled 60 Vbeta and 13 Jbeta. Measured with immunoSEQ multiplex PCR; TCRdb has only the in-frame clones, and not every one. The table has about 160,000 clones, more than 75% seen once. V lost 0 bases and J lost 5, with 9 bases in between. The germline V gene has CDR1 SGHNT and CDR2 YENEEA. The CDR3 length is 14 residues. This sequence was found in a man aged 18 to 29 in good health and CMV-seropositive. The material sequenced was PBMCs. The V and J genes are TRBV11-3 and TRBJ2-3; D is perhaps TRBD2 (5 bases). This CDR3 is CASSLENREDTQYF. The CDR3 DNA reads TGTGCCAGCAGCTTAGAAAATCGGGAAGATACGCAGTATTTT.